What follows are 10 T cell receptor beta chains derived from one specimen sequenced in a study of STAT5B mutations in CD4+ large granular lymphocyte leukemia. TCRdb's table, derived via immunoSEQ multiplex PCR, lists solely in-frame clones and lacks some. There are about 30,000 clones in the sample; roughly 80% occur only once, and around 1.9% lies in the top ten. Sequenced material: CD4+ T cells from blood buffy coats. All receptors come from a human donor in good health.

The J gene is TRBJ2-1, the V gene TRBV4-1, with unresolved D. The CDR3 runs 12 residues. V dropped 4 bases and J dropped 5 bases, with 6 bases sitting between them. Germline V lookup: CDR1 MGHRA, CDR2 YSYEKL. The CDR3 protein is CASSRRDNEQFF. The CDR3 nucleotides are TGCGCCAGCAGCCGAAGGGACAATGAGCAGTTCTTC.

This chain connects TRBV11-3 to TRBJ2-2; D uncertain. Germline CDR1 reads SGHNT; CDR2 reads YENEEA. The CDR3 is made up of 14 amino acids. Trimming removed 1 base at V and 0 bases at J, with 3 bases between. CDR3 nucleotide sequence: TGTGCCAGCAGCTTAGCCTCGAACACCGGGGAGCTGTTTTTT. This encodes CASSLASNTGELFF.

The CDR3 region has the DNA TGTGCCAGCAGCTTAGACCGGGCGCCGGGAGCCCGAAATGAGCAGTTCTTC. As protein: CASSLDRAPGARNEQFF. This chain uses TRBV7-2 with TRBJ2-1; weak D call: TRBD2 (6 bases). Germline loops: CDR1 SGHTA, CDR2 FQGNSA. The CDR3 spans 17 residues. V gave up 1 base and J gave up 7 bases, with 20 bases separating them.

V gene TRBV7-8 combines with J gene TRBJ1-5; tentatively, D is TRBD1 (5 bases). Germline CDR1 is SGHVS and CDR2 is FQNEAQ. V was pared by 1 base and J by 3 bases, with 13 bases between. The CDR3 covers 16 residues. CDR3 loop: CASSLGGGGHNQPQHF. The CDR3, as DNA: TGTGCCAGCAGCTTAGGTGGGGGAGGGCACAATCAGCCCCAGCATTTT.

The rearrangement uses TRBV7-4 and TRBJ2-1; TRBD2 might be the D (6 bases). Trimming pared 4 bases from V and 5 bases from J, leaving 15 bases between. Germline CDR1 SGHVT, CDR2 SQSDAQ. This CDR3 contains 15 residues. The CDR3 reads CASSSRLGGNNEQFF. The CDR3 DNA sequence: TGTGCCAGCAGCTCCCGCCTAGGAGGGAACAATGAGCAGTTCTTC.

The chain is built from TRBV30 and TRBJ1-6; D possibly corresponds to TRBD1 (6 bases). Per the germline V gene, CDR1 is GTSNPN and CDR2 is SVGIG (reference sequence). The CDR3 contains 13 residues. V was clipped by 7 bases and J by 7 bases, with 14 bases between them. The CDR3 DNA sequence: TGTGCCTATCTAGGGGGTAGCAATTCACCCCTCCACTTT. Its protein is CAYLGGSNSPLHF.

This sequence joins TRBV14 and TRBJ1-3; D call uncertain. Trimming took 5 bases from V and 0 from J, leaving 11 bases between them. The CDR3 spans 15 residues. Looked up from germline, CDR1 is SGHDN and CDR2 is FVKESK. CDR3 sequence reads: CASSDYYISGNTIYF. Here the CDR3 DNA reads TGTGCCAGCAGCGATTATTATATCTCTGGAAACACCATATATTTT.

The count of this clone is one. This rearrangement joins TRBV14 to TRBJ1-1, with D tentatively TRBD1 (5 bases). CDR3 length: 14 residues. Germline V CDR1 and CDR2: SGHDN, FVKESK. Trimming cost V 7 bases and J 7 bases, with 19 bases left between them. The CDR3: CASKPKRGAGEAFF. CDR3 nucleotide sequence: TGTGCCAGCAAGCCAAAGAGGGGCGCGGGTGAAGCTTTCTTT.

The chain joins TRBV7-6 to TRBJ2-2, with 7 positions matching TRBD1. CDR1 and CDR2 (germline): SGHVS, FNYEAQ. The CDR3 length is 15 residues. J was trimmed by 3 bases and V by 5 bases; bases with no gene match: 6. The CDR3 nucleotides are TGTGCCAGCAGCAATCAGGGACAGCACACCGGGGAGCTGTTTTTT. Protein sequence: CASSNQGQHTGELFF.

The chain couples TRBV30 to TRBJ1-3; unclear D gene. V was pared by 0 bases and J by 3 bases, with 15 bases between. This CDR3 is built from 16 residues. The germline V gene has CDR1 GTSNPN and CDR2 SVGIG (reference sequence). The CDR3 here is CAWSVEEVSLGNTIYF. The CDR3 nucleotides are TGTGCCTGGAGTGTAGAGGAGGTTTCTCTTGGAAACACCATATATTTT. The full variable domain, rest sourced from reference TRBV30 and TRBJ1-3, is SQTIHQWPATLVQPVGSPLSLECTVEGTSNPNLYWYRQAAGRGLQLLFYSVGIGQISSEVPQNLSASRPQDRQFILSSKKLLLSDSGFYLCAWSVEEVSLGNTIYFGEGSWLTVV.